This T cell receptor (beta chain) was sequenced in a study of T cell repertoires in cytomegalovirus infection. Looking at the study overall: Public TCR beta signatures provided an indication of both CMV infection and a matching HLA type.

Trimming cost V 7 bases and J 6 bases, with 5 bases left between them. CDR1 is DFQATT and CDR2 is SNEGSKA in the germline V gene (reference sequence). The CDR3 has 9 amino acids. TCRdb used MiXCR to reprocess the reads, holding one entry per CDR3 protein. The profile shows around 900,000 distinct CDR3 sequences, around 29% of them singletons. This clonotype turned up a few times. The antigen is undetermined. The chain recombines TRBV20-1 with TRBJ2-3, with D unresolved. This receptor was identified in a human donor in good health (CMV status not recorded). Some clones in this sample may be carry-over from other donors' samples. The sample consisted of cultured CD8+ T cells from PBMCs, taken from culture after CMV antigen stimulation. CDR3 residues: CSGPDTQYF. In DNA form, the CDR3 reads TGCAGTGGCCCCGATACGCAGTATTTT.